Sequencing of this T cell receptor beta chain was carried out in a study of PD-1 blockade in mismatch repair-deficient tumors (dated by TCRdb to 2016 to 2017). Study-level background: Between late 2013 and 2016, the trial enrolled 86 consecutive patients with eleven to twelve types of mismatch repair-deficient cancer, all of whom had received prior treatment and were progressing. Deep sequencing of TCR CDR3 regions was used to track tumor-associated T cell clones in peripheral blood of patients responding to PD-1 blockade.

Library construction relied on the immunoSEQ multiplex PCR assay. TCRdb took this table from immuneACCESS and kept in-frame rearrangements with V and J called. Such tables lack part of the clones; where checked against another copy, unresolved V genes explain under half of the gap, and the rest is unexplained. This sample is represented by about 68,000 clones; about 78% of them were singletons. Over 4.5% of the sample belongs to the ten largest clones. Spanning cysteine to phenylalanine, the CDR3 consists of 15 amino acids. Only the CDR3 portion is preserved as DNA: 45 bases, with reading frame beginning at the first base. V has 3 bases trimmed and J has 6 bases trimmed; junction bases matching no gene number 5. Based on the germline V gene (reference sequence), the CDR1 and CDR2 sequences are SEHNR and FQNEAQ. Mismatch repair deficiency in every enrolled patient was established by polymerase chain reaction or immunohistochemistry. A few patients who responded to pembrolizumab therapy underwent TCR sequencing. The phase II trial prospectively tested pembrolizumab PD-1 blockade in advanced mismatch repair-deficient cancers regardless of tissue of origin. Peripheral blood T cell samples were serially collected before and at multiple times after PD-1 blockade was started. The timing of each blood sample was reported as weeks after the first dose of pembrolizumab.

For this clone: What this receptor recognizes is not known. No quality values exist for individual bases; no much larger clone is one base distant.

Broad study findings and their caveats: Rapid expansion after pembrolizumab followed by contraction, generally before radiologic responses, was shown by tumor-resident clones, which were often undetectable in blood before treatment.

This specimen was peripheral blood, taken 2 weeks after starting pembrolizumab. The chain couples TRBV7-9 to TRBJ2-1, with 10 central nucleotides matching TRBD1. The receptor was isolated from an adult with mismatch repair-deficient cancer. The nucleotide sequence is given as TGTGCCAGCAGCTTCCGGGACAGGGGCCCCAATGAGCAGTTCTTC. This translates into CASSFRDRGPNEQFF. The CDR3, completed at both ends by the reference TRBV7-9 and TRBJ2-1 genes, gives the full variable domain DTGVSQNPRHKITKRGQNVTFRCDPISEHNRLYWYRQTLGQGPEFLTYFQNEAQLEKSRLLSDRFSAERPKGSFSTLEIQRTEQGDSAMYLCASSFRDRGPNEQFFGPGTRLTVL.